This record concerns one TCR beta chain sequence. Antigen specificity is unknown. The sample comes from a study of T cell responses to AZD1222 COVID-19 vaccine. This CDR3 comprises 15 residues. The germline gives CDR1 MNHEY, CDR2 SVGEGT. Germline trimming cut 4 bases from V and 8 bases from J; bases unmatched to any gene: 6. Repertoires were generated with immunoSEQ multiplex PCR, while TCRdb's copy carries only in-frame clones and drops some. The data contain 140,000 to 150,000 clones, approximately 90% of them singletons. Study-level findings and limits: Clonal diversity was possibly underestimated, and the donors were mostly white British, with more females.

V and J are TRBV6-2 or TRBV6-3 and TRBJ2-1, with 12 bases fitting TRBD2. Sample: peripheral blood, taken 28 days after the second AZD1222 dose. The origin of this receptor is an adult who received the AZD1222 COVID-19 vaccine. CDR3 sequence (DNA): TGTGCCAGCAGTTCCTATGGACTAGCGGGGCATGAGCAGTTCTTC. Residues: CASSSYGLAGHEQFF.